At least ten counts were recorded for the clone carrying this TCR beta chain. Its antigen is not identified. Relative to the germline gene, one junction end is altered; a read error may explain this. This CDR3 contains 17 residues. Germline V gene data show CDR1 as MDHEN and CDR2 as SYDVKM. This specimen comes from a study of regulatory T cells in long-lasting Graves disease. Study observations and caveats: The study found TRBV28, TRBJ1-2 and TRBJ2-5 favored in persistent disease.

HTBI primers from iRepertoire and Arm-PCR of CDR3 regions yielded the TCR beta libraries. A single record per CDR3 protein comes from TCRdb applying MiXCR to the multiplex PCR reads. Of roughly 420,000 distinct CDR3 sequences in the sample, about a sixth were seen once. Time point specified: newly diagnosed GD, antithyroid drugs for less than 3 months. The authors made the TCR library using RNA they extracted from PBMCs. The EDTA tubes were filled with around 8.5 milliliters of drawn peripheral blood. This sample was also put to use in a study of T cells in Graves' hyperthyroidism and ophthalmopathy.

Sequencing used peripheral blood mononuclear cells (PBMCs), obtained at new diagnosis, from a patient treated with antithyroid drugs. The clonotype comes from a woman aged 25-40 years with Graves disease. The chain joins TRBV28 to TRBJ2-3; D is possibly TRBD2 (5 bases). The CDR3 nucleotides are TGTGCCAGCAGTTTATTACCCGGCGCCTCTAGCACTGATACGCAGTATTTT. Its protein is CASSLLPGASSTDTQYF.